This is a list of T cell receptor beta chains from one sample in a study of OX40 agonist ivuxolimab in advanced cancers. Sequencing used immunoSEQ multiplex PCR; TCRdb keeps in-frame clones, though not all of them. Altogether around 64,000 clones are present, 80% to 95% being singletons, with the ten largest covering 7.6%. Source: CD4+ or CD8+ T cells sorted from blood, taken in a trial of the OX40 agonist ivuxolimab. These receptors were taken from an adult with an advanced solid tumor such as melanoma, head and neck, liver or kidney cancer. Each CDR3 is given with its conserved first and last residue. D genes are given only for firm matches. The listing skips clone size in some rows; elsewhere it reads once, few, many or a size class.

cdr3_nt cdr3_aa j_call v_call d_call clone_size
TGTGCCAGCAGCGGCCGGGACAGGGGTCAAGAACCAGCAGAAGATACGCAGTATTTT CASSGRDRGQEPAEDTQYF TRBJ2-3 TRBV13 TRBD1 NA
TGTGCCAGCAGTTTGGGCCTGGTCATCGAAGCTTTCTTT CASSLGLVIEAFF TRBJ1-1 TRBV27 NA once
TGTGCCAGCAGCTCCCCTCCCTGGCGGTACACCGGGGAGCTGTTTTTT CASSSPPWRYTGELFF TRBJ2-2 TRBV7-9 NA NA
TGCGCCAGCAGCCAAGATCGGGGCAATCAGCCCCAGCATTTT CASSQDRGNQPQHF TRBJ1-5 TRBV4-1 NA NA
TGCGCCAGCAGCTTGGACAGCAGCGGACTAGCGACCTACGAGCAGTACTTC CASSLDSSGLATYEQYF TRBJ2-7 TRBV5-1 TRBD2 NA
TGCGCCAGCAGCCAGACGGGATCAGAAGCTTTCTTT CASSQTGSEAFF TRBJ1-1 TRBV4-1 NA NA
TGTGCCAGCGGACCCCACGGGACAACGAACACCGGGGAGCTGTTTTTT CASGPHGTTNTGELFF TRBJ2-2 TRBV27 NA NA
TGTGCCAGCAGCGGGAGCCTTATTGGGACAGCGAACACCGGGGAGCTGTTTTTT CASSGSLIGTANTGELFF TRBJ2-2 TRBV7-8 TRBD1 NA
TGCGCCAGCAGCCAAGTCTCGGGGGGGGGCGAGCAGTACTTC CASSQVSGGGEQYF TRBJ2-7 TRBV4-1 TRBD2 NA
TGTGCCAGCAACCCTCCGGCAGGGATGAACACTGAAGCTTTCTTT CASNPPAGMNTEAFF TRBJ1-1 TRBV6-6 NA NA
TGTGCCAGCAGTTTACGGGACAGTCAAGAGACCCAGTACTTC CASSLRDSQETQYF TRBJ2-5 TRBV28 TRBD1 once
TGCGCCAGCAGCTTGGCAGACGGGGAGCTGTTTTTT CASSLADGELFF TRBJ2-2 TRBV5-1 NA NA
TGTGCCAGCAGTTTATTCAGCAATGCTTGGGAGCTGTTTTTT CASSLFSNAWELFF TRBJ2-2 TRBV27 NA NA
TGTGCCAGCAGTGAATTCCCGTCCGCCGGTCCATACGAGCAGTACTTC CASSEFPSAGPYEQYF TRBJ2-7 TRBV6-1 NA NA
TGTGCCAGCAGCTTAGACCCCGGGACAGGGGCTGGCTACACCTTC CASSLDPGTGAGYTF TRBJ1-2 TRBV11-2 TRBD1 once
TGTGCCAGCAGTGACGGACTAGGATACGAGCAGTACTTC CASSDGLGYEQYF TRBJ2-7 TRBV6-5 TRBD2 NA
TGTGCCAACCCCGGACTAGCGGGGGAATCCCAAGAGACCCAGTACTTC CANPGLAGESQETQYF TRBJ2-5 TRBV2 TRBD2 NA
TGTGCCAGCAGCCCCTCGGGACAGGGCTTCTACAATGAGCAGTTCTTC CASSPSGQGFYNEQFF TRBJ2-1 TRBV7-9 TRBD1 NA
TGTGCCAGCTGGGCAGGGGGAGGAAGTGAGCAGTTCTTC CASWAGGGSEQFF TRBJ2-1 TRBV27 NA NA
TGTCCTGGGAGCGCCGAGTGGAGGGAAGACAGCTCTGGGGCCAACGTCCTGACTTTC CPGSAEWREDSSGANVLTF TRBJ2-6 TRBV22-1 NA NA
TGTTCCTGTGAGGGTAACACTGAAGCTTTCTTT CSCEGNTEAFF TRBJ1-1 TRBV6-5 NA NA
TGTGCCAGCGCGTGGGGGCGGGGAAGCACCGGGGAGCTGTTTTTT CASAWGRGSTGELFF TRBJ2-2 TRBV7-8 NA NA
TGTGCCAGCAGCTTGGGACAGGCGGGAAACACCATATATTTT CASSLGQAGNTIYF TRBJ1-3 TRBV11-2 TRBD1 NA
TGCGCCAGCAGCCAGACGGACAACTACGAGCAGTACTTC CASSQTDNYEQYF TRBJ2-7 TRBV4-1 NA NA
TGTGCCACCCTGGACTGGAACACTGAAGCTTTCTTT CATLDWNTEAFF TRBJ1-1 TRBV6-1 NA NA
TGTGCCAGCAGTGCCACCGGGTATAGCAATCAGCCCCAGCATTTT CASSATGYSNQPQHF TRBJ1-5 TRBV6-5 NA NA
TGTGCCAGCAGTGAATATGAAGGACTGACGAATCAGCCCCAGCATTTT CASSEYEGLTNQPQHF TRBJ1-5 TRBV6-1 NA NA
TGTGCCAGCAGTAGCGGGGCGGGGGATACGCAGTATTTT CASSSGAGDTQYF TRBJ2-3 TRBV9 TRBD2 NA
TGTGCCAGCAGCAAGTCCGGGGCGAACTCCTACGAGCAGTACTTC CASSKSGANSYEQYF TRBJ2-7 TRBV9 NA once
TGTGCCAGCAGTGACTACACAGATACGCAGTATTTT CASSDYTDTQYF TRBJ2-3 TRBV2 NA NA
TGTGCCAGCAGTCCGCGTACAGGGTTCTATGGCTACACCTTC CASSPRTGFYGYTF TRBJ1-2 TRBV27 NA NA
TGCGCCAGCAGTAATAAACAGGGCGGCAATCAGCCCCAGCATTTT CASSNKQGGNQPQHF TRBJ1-5 TRBV4-1 NA NA
TGCGCCAGCAGCTCCCGCGGTAGCGGGGGGGGTCCTGGAGATACGCAGTATTTT CASSSRGSGGGPGDTQYF TRBJ2-3 TRBV5-1 TRBD2 NA
TGTGCCAGCAGTTTATCGTCTAGCGGGGGGCCAGAGCAGTTCTTC CASSLSSSGGPEQFF TRBJ2-1 TRBV27 TRBD2 NA
TGCGCCAGCAGTCATAACAGAAGTCCCCGGGCCCCAAATGAAAAACTGTTTTTT CASSHNRSPRAPNEKLFF TRBJ1-4 TRBV23-1 NA NA
TGTGCCAGCAGCTTGGTCTCGGTGGCTAGCGGGACGTCAGAGACCCAGTACTTC CASSLVSVASGTSETQYF TRBJ2-5 TRBV5-4 TRBD2 once
TGCGCCAGCAGCTTGGGGGCTGAGCAGTTCTTC CASSLGAEQFF TRBJ2-1 TRBV5-1 NA NA
TGTGCCAGTAGTAGTCGGACAAATATGAATCAGCCCCAGCATTTT CASSSRTNMNQPQHF TRBJ1-5 TRBV19 NA NA
TGTGCCAGCAGAGACCCGACAGACAACACTGAAGCTTTCTTT CASRDPTDNTEAFF TRBJ1-1 TRBV5-8 NA once
TGTGCCAGCAGTCCTTCAGGTTCCTACGAGCAGTACTTC CASSPSGSYEQYF TRBJ2-7 TRBV7-6 NA NA
TGTGCCATCAGTGAGTCTTACAGGGGAGCCAAAAACATTCAGTACTTC CAISESYRGAKNIQYF TRBJ2-4 TRBV10-3 TRBD1 NA
TGTGCCAGCAGCTCTCCGGGGGGCAATCTCTTGGACAATGAGCAGTTCTTC CASSSPGGNLLDNEQFF TRBJ2-1 TRBV7-3 NA NA
TGTGCCAGCAGATCCCCTCCGCAGGCCGCAGATACGCAGTATTTT CASRSPPQAADTQYF TRBJ2-3 TRBV7-9 NA NA
TGTGCCAGCAGCGCCGAGGACGGGGGTTACTATGGCTACACCTTC CASSAEDGGYYGYTF TRBJ1-2 TRBV9 NA NA
TGCGCCAGCAGCCACCCGGGACGGACGAACACCGGGGAGCTGTTTTTT CASSHPGRTNTGELFF TRBJ2-2 TRBV5-1 NA once
TGCGCCAGCAGCCATGCAGGGGGCCCTGAAGCTTTCTTT CASSHAGGPEAFF TRBJ1-1 TRBV4-1 TRBD1 once
TGTGCCAGCAGCTTCGGCGGGGCGGGAGAGCAGTACTTC CASSFGGAGEQYF TRBJ2-7 TRBV5-4 NA NA
TGTGCCATCAGCGATACTTGGGGGGACACCAAGTTAGCTAACTATGGCTACACCTTC CAISDTWGDTKLANYGYTF TRBJ1-2 TRBV10-3 NA NA
TGTGCCAGCAGCCTTATTGGGGGGGAGGGCACAGATACGCAGTATTTT CASSLIGGEGTDTQYF TRBJ2-3 TRBV27 TRBD2 NA
TGTGCCAGCCTCGGCCAGCGGGGACACAATGAGCAGTTCTTC CASLGQRGHNEQFF TRBJ2-1 TRBV2 TRBD2 NA
TGCGCCAGCAGCCCAGTGACAGGGAACTATGGCTACACCTTC CASSPVTGNYGYTF TRBJ1-2 TRBV4-1 TRBD1 NA
TGTGCCAGCAGCGTGGGTCAGGGGGGCGTCTACGAGCAGTACTTC CASSVGQGGVYEQYF TRBJ2-7 TRBV9 NA NA
TGTGCCAGCAGTACCAGGGGACATACTGAAGCTTTCTTT CASSTRGHTEAFF TRBJ1-1 TRBV6-6 NA NA